This entry describes one TCR beta chain. Its specificity is unknown. The sample belongs to a study of cytomegalovirus exposure and HLA in healthy donors. Regarding the study as a whole: Sequencing likely generated an artifact that appeared as a cluster of highly shared sequence variants. Exclusion as indistinguishable affected some V segments, including TRBV6-2 and TRBV6-3.

The CDR3 has 17 amino acids. V was pared by 5 bases and J by 6 bases, with 17 bases of the junction left unmatched. Per the germline V gene, CDR1 is SEHNR and CDR2 is FQNEAQ (reference sequence). In the PCR, 60 Vbeta and 13 Jbeta primers were used. Clones were read by immunoSEQ multiplex PCR, and TCRdb kept only the in-frame ones, dropping some. The sample yields fewer than 200,000 clones, roughly 87% seen once. Sequenced input: PBMCs. The chain is built from TRBV7-9 and TRBJ2-7; 9 nucleotides agree with TRBD1. The receptor's source is a boy aged 2 to 10 in good health and CMV-seronegative. CDR3 sequence (DNA): TGTGCCAGCAGCGAGGATCCCTACGGACAGGGGCTGGGCGAGCAGTACTTC. Amino acids: CASSEDPYGQGLGEQYF.